The 23 T cell receptor beta chains below all came from one sample that was sequenced in a study of shared clonotypes between healthy human individuals. Here immunoSEQ multiplex PCR was the method, and the copy in TCRdb shows in-frame clones only, minus some. Counted here are 2,500,000 or so clones, around 90% occurring once; the ten biggest clones make up roughly 0.15%. Sequenced: naive CD4+ T cells sorted from blood. The subset is: CD45RA+ positively selected. Every receptor here comes from a man younger than 35 in good health.

The chain uses TRBV5-4 and TRBJ1-1; D perhaps matches TRBD1 (5 bases). Germline V gene sequence: CDR1 SGHNT, CDR2 YYREEE (reference sequence). V lost 1 base to trimming and J lost 0 bases, with 7 bases between them. The CDR3 sequence is 14 residues long. DNA for the CDR3: TGTGCCAGCAGCTTGCAGGACATGAACACTGAAGCTTTCTTT. Protein sequence: CASSLQDMNTEAFF.

The genes are TRBV7-9 and TRBJ1-6; a weak D match, TRBD1 (5 bases). Germline CDR1 SEHNR, CDR2 FQNEAQ (reference sequence). V was pared by 5 bases and J by 9 bases, with 14 bases between. CDR3 size: 14 residues. This CDR3 is CASSLPGFSSPLHF. CDR3 DNA: TGTGCCAGCAGCCTACCAGGGTTTAGTTCACCCCTCCACTTT.

The chain combines TRBV6-6 with TRBJ2-7; D might be TRBD1 (6 bases). CDR3 length: 11 residues. Germline CDR1 and CDR2: MNHNY and SVGAGI (reference sequence). Trimming took off 8 bases at V and 11 bases at J, with 16 bases between the two ends. CDR3 DNA: TGTGCCAGCGGGACAAGTTTAATCGAGTACTTC. This sequence encodes CASGTSLIEYF.

The chain recombines TRBV7-3 with TRBJ2-7, with 8 bases fitting TRBD1. V was clipped by 4 bases and J by 4 bases; unmatched bases: 3. The germline V gene has CDR1 SGHTA and CDR2 FQGTGA. This CDR3 region has 13 residues. The CDR3 here is CASSSGTGYEQYF. CDR3 in DNA: TGTGCCAGCAGCTCCGGGACAGGATACGAGCAGTACTTC.

The chain has TRBV7-6 and TRBJ2-3; D may be TRBD2 (6 bases). Trimming pared 1 base from V and 1 base from J, leaving 12 bases between. The CDR3 loop spans 16 amino acids. CDR1 and CDR2 from the germline V gene are SGHVS and FNYEAQ. The CDR3 DNA is TGTGCCAGCAGCTTAGGGGGCAGGGAGGGCACAGATACGCAGTATTTT. This gives the protein CASSLGGREGTDTQYF. The full variable domain, its missing parts supplied by reference TRBV7-6 and TRBJ2-3, is GAGVSQSPRYKVTKRGQDVALRCDPISGHVSLYWYRQALGQGPEFLTYFNYEAQQDKSGLPNDRFSAERPEGSISTLTIQRTEQRDSAMYRCASSLGGREGTDTQYFGPGTRLTVL.

The J gene is TRBJ1-3, the V gene TRBV6-6; D unresolved. This CDR3 spans 16 amino acids. V was pared by 3 bases and J by 4 bases, with 16 bases between. CDR1 is MNHNY and CDR2 is SVGAGI in the germline V gene (reference sequence). In DNA, the CDR3 is TGTGCCAGCAGTTATACGGCCCTCCAATCGGGAAACACCATATATTTT. This encodes CASSYTALQSGNTIYF.

This chain uses TRBV12-5 with TRBJ2-3; D not resolved. There are 17 residues in the CDR3. The V gene lost 0 bases and the J gene lost 0 bases, with 13 bases spanning the gap. Germline V gives CDR1 LGHNT, CDR2 FRNRAP. The CDR3 reads CASGLVRSALSTDTQYF. CDR3 sequence (DNA): TGTGCTAGTGGTTTGGTACGCTCTGCCCTTAGCACAGATACGCAGTATTTT.

Concerning this clone itself: Within the sample, other DNA sequences also encode this same CDR3. The genes are TRBV19 and TRBJ2-5; 8 bases agree with TRBD2. The junction had 8 bases not matched to a gene; V was cut back by 6 bases and J by 5 bases. Germline CDR1 LNHDA, CDR2 SQIVND (reference sequence). The CDR3 consists of 14 residues. The CDR3 region has the DNA TGTGCCAGTAGCAGCGGGGGCCTCGGCGAGACCCAGTACTTC. It codes for CASSSGGLGETQYF.

Comments on this clone: In the same sample, other DNA sequences code for this CDR3. The chain employs TRBV28 and TRBJ2-7; D gene uncertain. Germline V gives CDR1 MDHEN, CDR2 SYDVKM. The V and J ends lost 3 bases and 6 bases respectively, with 9 bases between them. The CDR3 loop spans 12 amino acids. The CDR3 sequence is CASSLVKGEQYF. The DNA of the CDR3 is TGTGCCAGCAGTTTGGTAAAGGGCGAGCAGTACTTC.

The V gene is TRBV10-3, the J gene TRBJ2-2; D is unresolved. Trimming stripped 6 bases from V and 8 bases from J, with 13 bases between. The germline V gene encodes CDR1 ENHRY and CDR2 SYGVKD. The CDR3 spans 13 residues. The CDR3 reads CAISRLMEGELFF. The CDR3, as DNA: TGTGCCATCAGCCGGCTGATGGAAGGGGAGCTGTTTTTT.

The count of this clone is one. Other DNA sequences in this specimen translate into the identical CDR3. This chain connects TRBV6-5 to TRBJ1-5, with D uncertain. The CDR3 covers 14 residues. V was clipped by 2 bases and J by 3 bases, with 8 bases between them. Germline V gene lookup returns CDR1 MNHEY and CDR2 SVGAGI. The CDR3 protein is CASSYGRDNQPQHF. The CDR3 bases are TGTGCCAGCAGTTACGGGAGGGACAATCAGCCCCAGCATTTT.

The chain links TRBV30 to TRBJ2-3; TRBD1 matches 9 bases. This CDR3 spans 13 amino acids. Germline V gives CDR1 GTSNPN, CDR2 SVGIG (reference sequence). With V trimmed by 8 bases and J by 4 bases, 7 bases remained unmatched. The CDR3 loop reads CALDRGGPDTQYF. CDR3 coding DNA: TGTGCCCTCGACAGGGGGGGCCCAGATACGCAGTATTTT. The entire variable domain, with the rest obtained from reference TRBV30 and TRBJ2-3, is as follows: SQTIHQWPATLVQPVGSPLSLECTVEGTSNPNLYWYRQAAGRGLQLLFYSVGIGQISSEVPQNLSASRPQDRQFILSSKKLLLSDSGFYLCALDRGGPDTQYFGPGTRLTVL.

For the CDR3, the DNA is TGTGCCAGCAGCTTGGACGCGGGACTAGCGAGCAATGAGCAGTTCTTC. It encodes CASSLDAGLASNEQFF. This chain joins TRBV5-4 and TRBJ2-1; 10 bases agree with TRBD2. With 0 bases clipped from V and 6 bases from J, the junction kept 6 bases outside the gene matches. Germline V lookup: CDR1 SGHNT, CDR2 YYREEE (reference sequence). This CDR3 has 16 residues.

The V call is TRBV5-4, the J call TRBJ2-5; D is possibly TRBD1 or TRBD2 (5 bases each). CDR3 length equals 14 residues. Germline V lookup: CDR1 SGHNT, CDR2 YYREEE (reference sequence). Trimming shortened V by 2 bases and J by 5 bases, and 13 bases separated the two germline ends. The CDR3: CASSLRGVKETQYF. CDR3 coding DNA: TGTGCCAGCAGCTTACGAGGGGTTAAGGAGACCCAGTACTTC.

Notes on this clone: Distinct nucleotide sequences in the sample also encode this CDR3. V gene TRBV5-6 combines with J gene TRBJ1-2; 9 bases match TRBD1. The CDR3 length is 13 residues. CDR1 SGHDT and CDR2 YYEEEE come from the germline V gene. Unmatched junction bases numbered 4, after V lost 2 bases and J lost 8 bases. The CDR3 DNA sequence: TGTGCCAGCAGCTTTCGACAGGGGGGAGGCTACACCTTC. Its translation: CASSFRQGGGYTF.

The V gene is TRBV4-2, the J gene TRBJ1-4; 8 nucleotides line up with TRBD1. This CDR3 has 16 residues. Unmatched junction bases numbered 8, after V lost 0 bases and J lost 8 bases. The germline V gene has CDR1 LGHNA and CDR2 YNFKEQ. The DNA of the CDR3 is TGTGCCAGCAGCCAAGATCGTGGACAGGGTTGGGAAAAACTGTTTTTT. Protein product: CASSQDRGQGWEKLFF.

The genes are TRBV19 and TRBJ2-2, with a tentative D call TRBD1 (7 bases). The CDR3 is made up of 14 amino acids. Germline V CDR1 and CDR2: LNHDA, SQIVND (reference sequence). V lost 8 bases to trimming and J lost 3 bases, with 13 bases between them. For the CDR3, the DNA is TGTGCCAGTCGGAGGGACAGCGACACCGGGGAGCTGTTTTTT. Amino acid sequence: CASRRDSDTGELFF.

Regarding this clone: Germline and junction disagree at one end, which may indicate a read error. The rearrangement joins TRBV2 to TRBJ2-5; no firm D call. CDR3 length: 11 residues. Germline CDR1 and CDR2: SNHLY and FYNNEI. The CDR3 region has the DNA TGTGCCAGCGGTGAAGATCAGACCCAGTACTTC. Protein product: CASGEDQTQYF.

The genes are TRBV5-1 and TRBJ1-1; TRBD1 matches 8 bases. The V gene end was trimmed by 3 bases and the J gene end by 1 base; junction bases not matched to a gene: 8. There are 16 residues in the CDR3. Germline V lookup: CDR1 SGHRS, CDR2 YFSETQ. The CDR3 spells CASSSYGQGGNTEAFF. The DNA of the CDR3 is TGCGCCAGCAGCTCCTATGGACAGGGAGGGAACACTGAAGCTTTCTTT.

V is TRBV5-1 and J is TRBJ2-3; D is uncertain. Germline values: CDR1 SGHRS, CDR2 YFSETQ. Trimming stripped 2 bases from V and 4 bases from J, with 11 bases between. CDR3 length: 14 residues. Here the CDR3 reads CASSFSSFPDTQYF. The CDR3 nucleotides are TGCGCCAGCAGCTTTAGCAGTTTCCCAGATACGCAGTATTTT.

With regard to this clone: Other DNA sequences within the sample encode an identical CDR3. V gene TRBV5-4 combines with J gene TRBJ2-1; D is unclear. Between the trimmed V and J ends, which lost 4 bases and 5 bases, there was a span of 4 bases. Germline CDR1 reads SGHNT; CDR2 reads YYREEE (reference sequence). The CDR3 consists of 11 residues. CDR3 nucleotides: TGTGCCAGCAGCCTCAACAATGAGCAGTTCTTC. Its protein is CASSLNNEQFF.

The V and J genes are TRBV6-5 and TRBJ1-1; no clear D gene. The germline CDR1 and CDR2 sequences are MNHEY and SVGAGI. Trimming removed 6 bases at V and 2 bases at J, with 7 bases between. The CDR3 covers 12 residues. CDR3 amino acids: CASSRYNTEAFF. As DNA, the CDR3 is TGTGCCAGCAGCCGATATAACACTGAAGCTTTCTTT.

This sequence joins TRBV19 and TRBJ2-7, with 14 bases lining up with TRBD2. The germline V gene encodes CDR1 LNHDA and CDR2 SQIVND (reference sequence). The CDR3 is made up of 18 amino acids. V lost 5 bases and J lost 3; bases outside the gene matches: 12. The CDR3 protein is CASSAGLAGGRLGYEQYF. The CDR3 DNA is TGTGCCAGTAGTGCAGGACTAGCGGGAGGCAGACTGGGCTACGAGCAGTACTTC.